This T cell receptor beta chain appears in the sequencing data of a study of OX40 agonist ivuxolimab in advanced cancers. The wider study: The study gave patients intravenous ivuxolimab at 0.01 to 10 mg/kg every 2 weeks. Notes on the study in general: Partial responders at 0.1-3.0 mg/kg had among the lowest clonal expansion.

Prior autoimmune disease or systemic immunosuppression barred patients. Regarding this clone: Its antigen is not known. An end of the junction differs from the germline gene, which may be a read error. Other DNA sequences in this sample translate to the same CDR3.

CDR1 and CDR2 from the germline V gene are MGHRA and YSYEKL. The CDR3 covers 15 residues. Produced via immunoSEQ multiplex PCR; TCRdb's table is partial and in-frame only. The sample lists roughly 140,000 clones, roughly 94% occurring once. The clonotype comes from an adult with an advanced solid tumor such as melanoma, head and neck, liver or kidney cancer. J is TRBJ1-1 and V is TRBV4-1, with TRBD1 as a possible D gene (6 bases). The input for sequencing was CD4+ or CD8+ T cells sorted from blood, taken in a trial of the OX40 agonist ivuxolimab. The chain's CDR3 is CASSQETGKDTEAFF. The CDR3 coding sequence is TGCGCCAGTAGCCAAGAGACAGGTAAGGACACTGAAGCTTTCTTT.